Listed below are T cell receptor beta chains from one sample, sequenced in a study of cytomegalovirus exposure and HLA in healthy donors. Profiling relied on immunoSEQ multiplex PCR, and the TCRdb table lists in-frame clones only, not all of them. The data hold about 180,000 clones, with approximately 80% observed a single time. Sequencing used PBMCs. All receptors derive from a man aged 18 to 35 in good health and CMV-seronegative. Each CDR3 is given with its conserved first and last residue. The D gene is left open where the match is weak. Clone size is not always given. Where it is, it says once, few, many or a class for expanded clones.

.	TRBV7-3	TRBD2	TRBJ2-1	CASSTGLATSSYNEQFF	TGTGCCAGCAGCACGGGACTAGCGACAAGCTCCTACAATGAGCAGTTCTTC
.	TRBV10-3	TRBD1	TRBJ2-5	CAIGPGTGSETQYF	TGTGCCATCGGTCCCGGGACAGGGTCAGAGACCCAGTACTTC
.	TRBV6-5	TRBD1	TRBJ1-5	CASSKDRDQPQHF	TGTGCCAGCAGCAAGGACAGGGACCAGCCCCAGCATTTT
.	TRBV11-2	TRBD1	TRBJ2-6	CASSVPGQGAAGANVLTF	TGTGCCAGCAGCGTTCCGGGACAGGGGGCGGCTGGGGCCAACGTCCTGACTTTC
.	TRBV28	.	TRBJ1-2	CASSLGGDYYGYTF	TGTGCCAGCAGTCTGGGCGGGGACTACTATGGCTACACCTTC
.	TRBV5-1	TRBD1	TRBJ1-1	CASSQWTGMSTEAFF	TGCGCCAGCAGCCAGTGGACAGGGATGAGCACTGAAGCTTTCTTT
.	TRBV4-1	.	TRBJ2-5	CASSQVIGPRRGASGETQYF	TGCGCCAGCAGCCAAGTGATTGGGCCACGCAGGGGTGCATCCGGGGAGACCCAGTACTTC
.	TRBV7-9	.	TRBJ1-2	CSSSLLTGTSGYTF	TGTTCCAGCAGCTTACTGACCGGGACATCTGGCTACACCTTC
.	TRBV25-1	TRBD1	TRBJ1-2	CASSEGTGLSGYTF	TGTGCCAGCAGTGAAGGGACAGGGCTGAGTGGCTACACCTTC
.	TRBV6-6	.	TRBJ1-5	CASSYSGGLGNQPQHF	TGTGCCAGCAGTTACTCGGGGGGGCTGGGCAATCAGCCCCAGCATTTT
.	TRBV4-1	.	TRBJ1-4	CASSHPTLPNEKLFF	TGCGCCAGCAGCCACCCCACTCTCCCTAATGAAAAACTGTTTTTT
.	TRBV7-2	.	TRBJ2-2	CASSLRSLNTGELFF	TGTGCCAGCAGCTTGAGATCCTTAAACACCGGGGAGCTGTTTTTT
.	TRBV15	TRBD1	TRBJ2-1	CATSRGIQGEYNEQFF	TGTGCCACCAGCAGAGGGATTCAGGGGGAATACAATGAGCAGTTCTTC
once	TRBV7-9	.	TRBJ1-1	CSSSLRGAQGNTEAFF	TGTTCCAGCAGCTTACGGGGGGCGCAGGGGAACACTGAAGCTTTCTTT
.	TRBV9	.	TRBJ2-1	CASSVERRVNEQFF	TGTGCCAGCAGCGTAGAGAGGCGAGTGAATGAGCAGTTCTTC
.	TRBV7-9	TRBD1	TRBJ2-7	CASSLGQGLYEQYF	TGTGCCAGCAGCTTAGGACAGGGATTGTACGAGCAGTACTTC
.	TRBV7-3	TRBD2	TRBJ2-1	CASASGGSSYNEQFF	TGTGCCAGCGCAAGCGGGGGAAGCTCCTACAATGAGCAGTTCTTC
.	TRBV6-6	.	TRBJ2-3	CASSLGPMTLTDTQYF	TGTGCCAGCAGTCTGGGCCCTATGACCCTCACAGATACGCAGTATTTT
.	TRBV11-2	.	TRBJ2-7	CASSLGTVYSYEQYF	TGTGCCAGCAGCTTAGGGACAGTTTACTCCTACGAGCAGTACTTC